Below are 18 T cell receptor beta chains sequenced from a single sample in a study of immune characterization of retroperitoneal liposarcoma. From the PCR reads, TCRdb called clonotypes with MiXCR, one entry per CDR3 protein. The sample contains roughly 11,000 distinct CDR3 sequences, over 25% of which appear only once. Sequencing was done on a sample of tumor tissue. These receptors were collected from a female donor with retroperitoneal liposarcoma.

This clonotype was counted at least ten times. The DNA of the CDR3 is TGTGCCACCAGTGATCCCCGACGGGAGCAGTTCTTC. Translated: CATSDPRREQFF. The chain combines TRBV24-1 with TRBJ2-1; D is unresolved. V was trimmed by 3 bases and J by 10 bases, leaving 9 bases between them. This CDR3 region has 12 residues. Germline CDR1 KGHDR, CDR2 SFDVKD.

The chain uses TRBV7-6 and TRBJ2-5; 8 nucleotides line up with TRBD2. The J call may be mistaken, given a closer DNA end match to TRBJ2-7. This CDR3 is built from 13 residues. CDR1 SGHVS and CDR2 FNYEAQ come from the germline V gene. The DNA of the CDR3 is TGTGCCAGCAGCCCGGGGGGGGTTGACGAGCAGTACTTC. It codes for CASSPGGVDEQYF.

This clonotype was observed a handful of times. The chain combines TRBV12-3 or TRBV12-4 with TRBJ1-3; a weak D match, TRBD1 (6 bases). Trimming took 7 bases from V and 0 from J, leaving 16 bases between them. This CDR3 is 16 amino acids long. This CDR3 reads CASTLGAGNSGNTIYF. CDR3 nucleotides: TGTGCCAGCACCCTGGGGGCAGGCAACTCTGGAAACACCATATATTTT.

The chain links TRBV12-3 or TRBV12-4 to TRBJ1-2; 9 nucleotides match TRBD1. The V and J ends lost 8 bases and 7 bases, in that order; junction bases with no gene match: 17. The CDR3 extends over 16 amino acids. The CDR3 region is CASSSTPGGQGFGYTF. As DNA, the CDR3 is TGTGCCAGCTCCTCAACCCCGGGGGGACAGGGATTTGGCTACACCTTC.

The chain uses TRBV24-1 and TRBJ2-3; TRBD2 matches 12 bases. V shed 2 bases, J shed 7 bases, and the junction held 6 bases outside the gene matches. Germline CDR1 is KGHDR and CDR2 is SFDVKD. The length of the CDR3 is 16 residues. The CDR3 coding sequence is TGTGCCACCAGTGATTCCGGGACTAGCGGGTTCCATACGCAGTATTTT. Translated, it gives CATSDSGTSGFHTQYF.

The chain is built from TRBV10-2 and TRBJ1-6; a possible D gene is TRBD1 (5 bases). Germline CDR1 reads WSHSY; CDR2 reads SAAADI. Trimming pared 4 bases from V and 9 bases from J, leaving 13 bases between. The CDR3 has 14 amino acids. CDR3: CASSVDTDFSPLHF. CDR3 bases: TGCGCCAGCAGTGTGGACACAGACTTTTCACCCCTCCACTTT.

There are a few counts of this clonotype. V gene TRBV27 combines with J gene TRBJ1-2; 9 bases are shared with TRBD1. Germline CDR1 reads MNHEY; CDR2 reads SMNVEV (reference sequence). V lost 6 bases, J lost 14 bases, and 7 bases stayed unmatched. This CDR3 is 11 amino acids long. CDR3 nucleotide sequence: TGTGCCAGCAGCCGAGGACAGGGGTGGACCTTC. Its translation is CASSRGQGWTF.

In the case of this clonotype: The junction departs from germline at one end; a sequencing error may be responsible. This sequence joins TRBV7-6 and TRBJ2-4; possible D gene TRBD1, 5 bases. CDR1 is SGHVS, CDR2 FNYEAQ, per germline. The CDR3 loop spans 15 amino acids. CDR3: CASSPDSLSYNEQYF. CDR3 coding DNA: TGTGCTAGCAGCCCCGACAGCCTCTCCTACAATGAGCAGTACTTC. Complete variable domain (other parts from reference TRBV7-6 and TRBJ2-4): GAGVSQSPRYKVTKRGQDVALRCDPISGHVSLYWYRQALGQGPEFLTYFNYEAQQDKSGLPNDRFSAERPEGSISTLTIQRTEQRDSAMYRCASSPDSLSYNEQYFGAGTRLSVL.

This clonotype has just a few counts. The rearrangement uses TRBV12-3 or TRBV12-4 and TRBJ1-5; 9 bases agree with TRBD1. The CDR3 runs to 13 residues. The V segment lost 6 bases and the J segment 7 bases; nucleotides outside the gene matches: 4. Here the CDR3 reads CASRGQGRQPQHF. CDR3 nucleotide sequence: TGTGCCAGCAGAGGACAGGGGAGGCAGCCCCAGCATTTT.

This clonotype was seen a handful of times. V is TRBV25-1 and J is TRBJ2-1; D might be TRBD1 or TRBD2, each matching 5 bases. From germline, CDR1 is MGHDK and CDR2 SYGVNS. V was cut by 7 bases and J by 10 bases, with 23 bases left in between. The CDR3 runs to 15 residues. The CDR3 sequence: CASMGYGGVDGEQFF. The CDR3 DNA is TGTGCCAGCATGGGTTATGGGGGTGTTGATGGCGAGCAGTTCTTC.

This clonotype turned up a few times. This sequence joins TRBV5-6 and TRBJ2-5; TRBD1 matches 9 bases. The J call may not be correct, given that the DNA end is closer to TRBJ2-1. Germline V lookup: CDR1 SGHDT, CDR2 YYEEEE. This CDR3 contains 14 residues. The CDR3 spells CASSWGTGFETQFF. The DNA of the CDR3 is TGTGCCAGCAGCTGGGGGACAGGGTTCGAGACCCAGTTCTTC.

This clonotype was picked up many times. This rearrangement joins TRBV6-1 to TRBJ2-1, with D maybe TRBD2 (5 bases). Germline CDR1 is MNHNS and CDR2 is SASEGT. Between the trimmed V and J ends, which lost 6 bases and 2 bases, there was a span of 17 bases. The CDR3 runs 16 residues. The CDR3 DNA reads as TGTGCCAGCAGCTCCCTCGGGATAGAGACCTACAATGAGCAGTTCTTC. It is translated as CASSSLGIETYNEQFF.

Many counts were recorded for this clonotype. V and J are TRBV27 and TRBJ1-1; 7 bases match TRBD1. The CDR3 has 14 residues. Germline V gene data show CDR1 as MNHEY and CDR2 as SMNVEV (reference sequence). Trimming cost V 6 bases and J 2 bases; bases outside gene matches: 6. CDR3 amino acids: CASSHGTVNTEAFF. The CDR3 coding sequence is TGTGCCAGCAGCCACGGGACAGTAAACACTGAAGCTTTCTTT.

The chain uses TRBV6-1 and TRBJ2-1; 7 nucleotides line up with TRBD2. The CDR3 has 14 amino acids. V shed 6 bases, J shed 2 bases, and the junction held 4 bases outside the gene matches. Germline V gene sequence: CDR1 MNHNS, CDR2 SASEGT. CDR3 protein: CASSQSGAYNEQFF. DNA for the CDR3: TGTGCCAGCAGCCAGAGCGGGGCCTACAATGAGCAGTTCTTC.

The table lists this clonotype with many counts. The V call is TRBV6-1, the J call TRBJ1-6, with 9 bases lining up with TRBD1. V lost 0 bases, J lost 6 bases, and 12 bases stayed unmatched. The CDR3 totals 19 residues. Germline values: CDR1 MNHNS, CDR2 SASEGT. CDR3 protein: CASSEATNIQGARNSPLHF. CDR3 DNA: TGTGCCAGCAGTGAAGCCACCAATATACAGGGGGCGCGTAATTCACCCCTCCACTTT.

The V and J genes are TRBV12-5 and TRBJ2-1; D uncertain. The germline CDR1 and CDR2 sequences are LGHNT and FRNRAP. CDR3 length: 13 residues. Trimming pared 6 bases from V and 6 bases from J, leaving 12 bases between. The CDR3 is CASGQGWANEQFF. The CDR3, as DNA: TGTGCTAGTGGCCAAGGATGGGCCAATGAGCAGTTCTTC.

On this clonotype: A much larger clone differs by one base, so this may be a read error. The chain joins TRBV6-1 to TRBJ2-2, with D possibly TRBD1 on 6 matching bases. Germline CDR1 MNHNS, CDR2 SASEGT. The CDR3 is 14 residues long. DNA of the CDR3: TGTGCCACCCGCCGAGACAGGTTCACCGGGGAGCGGTTTTTT. It translates to CATRRDRFTGERFF.

This clonotype was seen a handful of times. This sequence joins TRBV6-1 and TRBJ2-3, with TRBD2 as a possible D gene (5 bases). Germline V gene lookup returns CDR1 MNHNS and CDR2 SASEGT. This CDR3 region has 12 residues. The V gene lost 6 bases and the J gene lost 9 bases, with 13 bases spanning the gap. The CDR3 nucleotides read TGTGCCAGCAGCCAACTAGATCAGACGCAGTATTTT. This translates into CASSQLDQTQYF.